This TCR beta chain was retrieved from a study of somatic mutations in cytotoxic T cells in rheumatoid arthritis. This CDR3 comprises 20 residues. Looked up from germline, CDR1 is LNHNV and CDR2 is YYDKDF (reference sequence). V lost 0 bases, J lost 2 bases, and 20 bases lay in between. Generated by immunoSEQ multiplex PCR, the TCRdb table keeps only in-frame clones and is missing some. The data show 9,000 to 13,000 clones, roughly 74% seen once. About this clone itself: The antigen is undetermined.

The study, taken as a whole, reports: The clonality of CD8+ T cells was not significantly different between rheumatoid arthritis patients and age-matched healthy controls. A single CD8+ clone exceeded 20% of CD8+ cells in 8 of 65 patients.

This TCR derives from an adult with rheumatoid arthritis. Sequencing was performed on CD8+ T cells sorted from blood. This rearrangement joins TRBV15 to TRBJ2-6; perhaps TRBD1 as D (6 bases). In DNA form, the CDR3 reads TGTGCCACCAGCAGAGATCCGCATCGCCACAGGGCGCCTGGGGCCAACGTCCTGACTTTC. Translated, it gives CATSRDPHRHRAPGANVLTF.